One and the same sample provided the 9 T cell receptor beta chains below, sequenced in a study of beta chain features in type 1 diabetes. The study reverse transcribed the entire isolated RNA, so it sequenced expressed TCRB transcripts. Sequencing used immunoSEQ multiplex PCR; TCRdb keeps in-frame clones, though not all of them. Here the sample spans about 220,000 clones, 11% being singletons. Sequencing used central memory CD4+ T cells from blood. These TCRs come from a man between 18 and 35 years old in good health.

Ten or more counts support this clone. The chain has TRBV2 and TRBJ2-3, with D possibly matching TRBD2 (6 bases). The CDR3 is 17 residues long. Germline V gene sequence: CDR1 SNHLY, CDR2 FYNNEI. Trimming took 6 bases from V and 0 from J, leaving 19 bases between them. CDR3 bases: TGTGCCAGCAGGTGGGACTGGGAACGATCTAGCACAGATACGCAGTATTTT. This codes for CASRWDWERSSTDTQYF.

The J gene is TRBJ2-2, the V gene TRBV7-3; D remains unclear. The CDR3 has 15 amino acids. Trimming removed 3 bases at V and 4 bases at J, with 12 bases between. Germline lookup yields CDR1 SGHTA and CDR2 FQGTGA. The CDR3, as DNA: TGTGCCAGCAGCTTCTATGGGTACGGCACCGGGGAGCTGTTTTTT. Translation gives CASSFYGYGTGELFF.

The CDR3 spells CASSQELGRHEQFF. CDR3 DNA sequence: TGCGCCAGCAGCCAAGAGCTCGGCAGGCACGAGCAGTTCTTC. The chain links TRBV4-3 to TRBJ2-1; D ambiguous. Trimming shortened V by 0 bases and J by 10 bases, and 13 bases separated the two germline ends. The CDR3 runs 14 residues. The germline CDR1 and CDR2 sequences are LGHNA and YSLEER.

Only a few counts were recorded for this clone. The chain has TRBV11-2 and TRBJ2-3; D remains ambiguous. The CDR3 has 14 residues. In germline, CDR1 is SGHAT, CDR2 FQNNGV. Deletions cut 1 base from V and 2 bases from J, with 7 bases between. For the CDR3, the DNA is TGTGCCAGCAGCTTAGGACTGTCCACAGATACGCAGTATTTT. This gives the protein CASSLGLSTDTQYF.

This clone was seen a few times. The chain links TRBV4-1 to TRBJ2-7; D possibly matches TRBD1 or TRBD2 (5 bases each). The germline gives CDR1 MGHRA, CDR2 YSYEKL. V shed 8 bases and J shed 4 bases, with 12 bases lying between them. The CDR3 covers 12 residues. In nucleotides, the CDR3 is TGCGCCAGCTCCCGGGACGGGTACGAGCAGTACTTC. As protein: CASSRDGYEQYF.

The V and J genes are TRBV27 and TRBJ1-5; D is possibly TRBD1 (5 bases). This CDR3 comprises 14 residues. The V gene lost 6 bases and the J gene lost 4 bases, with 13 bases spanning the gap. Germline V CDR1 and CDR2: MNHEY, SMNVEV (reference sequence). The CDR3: CASSPGTGNQPQHF. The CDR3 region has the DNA TGTGCCAGCAGCCCCGGGACGGGGAATCAGCCCCAGCATTTT.

The CDR3 DNA reads TGTGCCAGCAGCTTGGACAGGGATGGGACCCAGTACTTC. This gives the protein CASSLDRDGTQYF. This sequence joins TRBV5-4 and TRBJ2-5, with D perhaps TRBD1 (6 bases). This CDR3 region has 13 residues. V dropped 0 bases and J dropped 7 bases, with 10 bases sitting between them. The germline CDR1 and CDR2 sequences are SGHNT and YYREEE (reference sequence).

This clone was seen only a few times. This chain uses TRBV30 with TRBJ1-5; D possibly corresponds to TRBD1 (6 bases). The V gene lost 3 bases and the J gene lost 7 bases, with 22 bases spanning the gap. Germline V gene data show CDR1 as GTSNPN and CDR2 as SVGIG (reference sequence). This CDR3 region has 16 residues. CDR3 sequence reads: CAWSAVGGGTGQPQHF. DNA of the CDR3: TGTGCCTGGAGCGCCGTGGGGGGGGGCACGGGCCAGCCCCAGCATTTT.

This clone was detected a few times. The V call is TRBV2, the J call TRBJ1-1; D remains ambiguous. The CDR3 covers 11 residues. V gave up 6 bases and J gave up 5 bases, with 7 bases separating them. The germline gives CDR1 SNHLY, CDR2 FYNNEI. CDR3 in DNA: TGTGCCAGCAGGCGGGAAACTGAAGCTTTCTTT. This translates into CASRRETEAFF.